The 6 T cell receptor beta chains below were found in one sample sequenced in a study of shared clonotypes between healthy human individuals (dated by TCRdb to the early 2020s). To prepare the library, the immunoSEQ multiplex PCR assay was applied. In its TCRdb copy, this immuneACCESS table keeps in-frame sequences only and misses some clones. Where compared with another copy, unresolved V genes explain less than half of these, and the others have no known cause. This sample gives about 2.3 million clones in total; 92% of them show up just once. Around 0.4% of the sample lies in the top ten. The source material was naive CD4+ T cells from PBMCs. What this sample's cell subset or site label stands for: CD45RA+ positively selected. All receptors come from a man younger than 35 in good health. Some clones in this sample may be carry-over from other donors' samples.

This sequence joins TRBV6-5 and TRBJ1-5; D not resolved. The CDR3 consists of 15 residues. V gave up 4 bases and J gave up 3 bases, with 13 bases separating them. Germline loops: CDR1 MNHEY, CDR2 SVGAGI. This chain's CDR3 is CASSSQDGFNQPQHF. CDR3 in DNA: TGTGCCAGCAGTTCTCAGGACGGCTTCAATCAGCCCCAGCATTTT.

The chain uses TRBV5-1 and TRBJ2-1, with 7 bases lining up with TRBD2. The CDR3 has 11 amino acids. Trimming removed 5 bases from V and 7 bases from J; junction bases left unmatched: 0. The germline CDR1 and CDR2 sequences are SGHRS and YFSETQ. The DNA of the CDR3 is TGCGCCAGCAGAGCGGGAAATGAGCAGTTCTTC. As protein: CASRAGNEQFF.

The CDR3 DNA reads TGTGCCAGCAGCACAGGAGCTTCGGATGGCTACACCTTC. Its protein is CASSTGASDGYTF. The chain joins TRBV5-5 to TRBJ1-2; D may be TRBD1 (5 bases). V was pared by 4 bases and J by 6 bases, with 13 bases between. Germline CDR1 is SGHKS and CDR2 is YYEKEE (reference sequence). The CDR3 totals 13 residues.

V and J are TRBV6-1 and TRBJ1-2; D unresolved. Germline CDR1 and CDR2: MNHNS and SASEGT. The CDR3 consists of 13 residues. The V end was cut by 2 bases, the J end by 7 bases, with 11 bases between. This CDR3 is CASSEYGVGGYTF. CDR3 nucleotide sequence: TGTGCCAGCAGTGAATATGGGGTTGGTGGCTACACCTTC.

The CDR3 nucleotides read TGTGCCAGCACCTTGACAGGACAGGGAAGCAATCAGCCCCAGCATTTT. Protein sequence: CASTLTGQGSNQPQHF. The chain employs TRBV7-9 and TRBJ1-5, with TRBD1 identical over 8 bases. Trimming took 7 bases from V and 1 from J; bases not matched to a gene: 9. The CDR3 is 16 residues long. Germline CDR1 SEHNR, CDR2 FQNEAQ (reference sequence).

The sample holds one count of this clone. This rearrangement joins TRBV18 to TRBJ2-5; D is possibly TRBD2 (5 bases). V lost 3 bases, J lost 2 bases, and 13 bases lay in between. This CDR3 contains 15 residues. Germline CDR1 KGHSH, CDR2 LQKENI. The CDR3 loop reads CASSPLGDTQETQYF. CDR3 in DNA: TGTGCCAGCTCACCGCTCGGGGATACTCAAGAGACCCAGTACTTC.